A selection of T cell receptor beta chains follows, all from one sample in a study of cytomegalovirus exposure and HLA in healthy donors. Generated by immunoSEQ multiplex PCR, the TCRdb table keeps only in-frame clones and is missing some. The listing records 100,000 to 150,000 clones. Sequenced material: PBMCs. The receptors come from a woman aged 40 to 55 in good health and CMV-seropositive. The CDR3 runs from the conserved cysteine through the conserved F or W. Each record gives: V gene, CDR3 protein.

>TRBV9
CASSEGDIWRNEQFF
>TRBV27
CASSPGTGTSGGYTF
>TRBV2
CASRLLADSYNEQFF
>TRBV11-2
CASSLVTGVITGELFF
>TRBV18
CASSLGTGNEKLFF
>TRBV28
CASSFEGAGNTIYF
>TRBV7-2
CASSFKVAGTDTQYF
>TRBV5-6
CASSLAGRGISGYTF
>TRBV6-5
CASSLTRRGAWPQHF
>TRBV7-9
CASRADRDPPYEQYF
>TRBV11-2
CASSSLEYREANYGYTF
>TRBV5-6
CASSLGGGAKPQHF